The rows below give T cell receptor beta chains drawn from one sample of a study of response to subunit inactivated influenza vaccine. TCRdb ran MiXCR on the RT-PCR reads and lists one entry per CDR3 protein. The profile shows just under 550,000 distinct CDR3 sequences, around 25% of them singletons. In addition, the sample was reused for a study of T cells expressing NK-cell markers.

This sample comprised CD4+ T cells sorted from PBMCs, obtained roughly 13 days after vaccination. These receptors all come from a man aged 45-65 years who received an inactivated influenza vaccine. Both conserved end residues are part of each CDR3. The order of the fields is J gene, clone size, V gene, D gene, CDR3 protein, CDR3 DNA. D genes are given only for firm matches. For some rows the clone size is stated as once, few or many, or as a class when expanded; others skip it.

J gene: TRBJ2-7; clone size: .; V gene: TRBV11-2; D gene: TRBD1; CDR3 protein: CASSSIPDRARYEQYF; CDR3 DNA: TGTGCCAGCAGCTCCATACCGGACAGGGCCCGCTACGAGCAGTACTTC
J gene: TRBJ2-1; clone size: .; V gene: TRBV20-1; D gene: TRBD2; CDR3 protein: CSARAATSNRGNEQFF; CDR3 DNA: TGCAGTGCTAGAGCTGCGACTAGCAATAGGGGCAATGAGCAGTTCTTC
J gene: TRBJ1-2; clone size: many; V gene: TRBV5-1; D gene: .; CDR3 protein: CASRGDANYGYTF; CDR3 DNA: TGCGCCAGCAGAGGGGACGCAAACTATGGCTACACCTTC
J gene: TRBJ2-7; clone size: few; V gene: TRBV14; D gene: .; CDR3 protein: CASRLTTEREQYF; CDR3 DNA: TGTGCCAGCAGACTCACGACCGAACGGGAGCAGTACTTC
J gene: TRBJ2-3; clone size: .; V gene: TRBV12-3/TRBV12-4; D gene: .; CDR3 protein: CASTEYFRGRGTDTQYF; CDR3 DNA: TGTGCCAGCACCGAGTATTTCAGGGGGCGGGGGACAGATACGCAGTATTTT
J gene: TRBJ2-2; clone size: .; V gene: TRBV12-3/TRBV12-4; D gene: .; CDR3 protein: CASAPGGPGELFF; CDR3 DNA: TGTGCCAGCGCCCCAGGGGGGCCCGGGGAGCTGTTTTTT
J gene: TRBJ1-1; clone size: .; V gene: TRBV7-9; D gene: .; CDR3 protein: CASSLGRTTMNTEAFF; CDR3 DNA: TGTGCCAGCAGCTTAGGTAGGACAACAATGAACACTGAAGCTTTCTTT
J gene: TRBJ2-2; clone size: few; V gene: TRBV6-1; D gene: TRBD1; CDR3 protein: CASRGTGFGGELFF; CDR3 DNA: TGTGCCAGCAGGGGGACAGGGTTCGGCGGGGAGCTGTTTTTT
J gene: TRBJ1-2; clone size: .; V gene: TRBV9; D gene: .; CDR3 protein: CASSDTAYGYTF; CDR3 DNA: TGTGCCAGCAGCGACACCGCCTATGGCTACACCTTC
J gene: TRBJ2-6; clone size: .; V gene: TRBV7-2; D gene: .; CDR3 protein: CASSFRASGANVLTF; CDR3 DNA: TGTGCCAGCAGCTTCAGGGCCTCTGGGGCCAACGTCCTGACTTTC
J gene: TRBJ2-3; clone size: .; V gene: TRBV6-7; D gene: .; CDR3 protein: CASSSGGRGDTQYF; CDR3 DNA: TGTGCCAGCAGTTCCGGGGGCCGAGGAGATACGCAGTATTTT
J gene: TRBJ1-3; clone size: .; V gene: TRBV7-2; D gene: .; CDR3 protein: CASSLAAGTGNTIYF; CDR3 DNA: TGTGCCAGCAGCTTAGCAGCGGGTACTGGAAACACCATATATTTT
J gene: TRBJ2-5; clone size: few; V gene: TRBV5-1; D gene: .; CDR3 protein: CASSTASSAEGTQYF; CDR3 DNA: TGCGCCAGCAGCACGGCTAGCAGTGCCGAGGGGACCCAGTACTTC
J gene: TRBJ2-2; clone size: few; V gene: TRBV6-5; D gene: TRBD1; CDR3 protein: CASSYTQGSRELFF; CDR3 DNA: TGTGCCAGCAGTTACACACAGGGGAGCCGGGAGCTGTTTTTT
J gene: TRBJ1-1; clone size: .; V gene: TRBV29-1; D gene: .; CDR3 protein: CSVDASVGAFF; CDR3 DNA: TGCAGCGTTGACGCTTCCGTTGGAGCTTTCTTT
J gene: TRBJ1-2; clone size: .; V gene: TRBV9; D gene: TRBD1; CDR3 protein: CASSVATQGGDYGYTF; CDR3 DNA: TGTGCCAGCAGCGTAGCTACTCAGGGGGGGGACTATGGCTACACCTTC
J gene: TRBJ1-2; clone size: few; V gene: TRBV6-5; D gene: .; CDR3 protein: CASSYAQGTYGYTF; CDR3 DNA: TGTGCCAGCAGTTACGCACAGGGTACCTATGGCTACACCTTC
J gene: TRBJ2-4; clone size: few; V gene: TRBV5-1; D gene: .; CDR3 protein: CASSEGLVNIQYF; CDR3 DNA: TGCGCCAGCAGCGAGGGTCTCGTGAACATTCAGTACTTC
J gene: TRBJ2-7; clone size: .; V gene: TRBV7-9; D gene: TRBD1; CDR3 protein: CASSRRGNDEQYF; CDR3 DNA: TGTGCCAGCAGCCGCAGGGGGAACGACGAGCAGTACTTC